The 30 T cell receptor beta chains below were found in one sample sequenced in a study of CD8 T cells in ankylosing spondylitis. Each CDR3 protein gets one entry after TCRdb re-called the 5' RACE reads with MiXCR. Of 250,000 to 400,000 distinct CDR3 sequences listed, around a tenth are singletons. The sample consisted of blood, either unsorted or a sorted T cell fraction (not recorded which). These receptors came from a female donor with ankylosing spondylitis or in good health (not recorded which).

This clonotype was picked up many times. V and J are TRBV6-6 and TRBJ1-3, with no clear D. The CDR3 is 11 residues long. Trimming removed 7 bases at V and 4 bases at J, with 5 bases between. Germline values: CDR1 MNHNY, CDR2 SVGAGI (reference sequence). CDR3 DNA: TGTGCCAGCACGTCGGGAAACACCATATATTTT. Protein: CASTSGNTIYF.

This clonotype was observed many times. J is TRBJ2-1 and V is TRBV20-1, with TRBD2 matching over 10 bases. The germline V gene has CDR1 DFQATT and CDR2 SNEGSKA (reference sequence). There are 15 residues in the CDR3. The J segment lost 0 bases and the V segment lost 4 bases, leaving 3 bases of the junction unmatched. The CDR3 spells CSAMGLAISYNEQFF. The CDR3 DNA reads as TGCAGTGCTATGGGACTAGCGATCTCCTACAATGAGCAGTTCTTC.

This clonotype appeared many times. The chain couples TRBV6-1 to TRBJ1-3; D gene unclear. The CDR3 contains 15 residues. V was trimmed by 7 bases and J by 1 base, leaving 14 bases between them. Germline CDR1 MNHNS, CDR2 SASEGT. The CDR3 DNA reads as TGTGCCAGCATGGGGAGGGCCCTGTCTGGAAACACCATATATTTT. This sequence encodes CASMGRALSGNTIYF.

In its sample, this clonotype was seen many times. The CDR3 here is CASRDRGAGSPLHF. The CDR3 DNA reads as TGTGCCAGCAGGGACAGGGGCGCGGGTTCACCCCTCCACTTT. The rearrangement links TRBV5-6 to TRBJ1-6, with 9 bases identical to TRBD1. V gave up 5 bases and J gave up 9 bases; unmatched junction bases: 6. Germline V gene sequence: CDR1 SGHDT, CDR2 YYEEEE. The CDR3 spans 14 residues. Full variable domain (remainder filled in from reference TRBV5-6 and TRBJ1-6): DAGVTQSPTHLIKTRGQQVTLRCSPKSGHDTVSWYQQALGQGPQFIFQYYEEEERQRGNFPDRFSGHQFPNYSSELNVNALLLGDSALYLCASRDRGAGSPLHFGNGTRLTVT.

This clonotype has at least ten counts. The chain carries TRBV20-1 and TRBJ2-2, with 7 bases lining up with TRBD1. Germline assignment: CDR1 DFQATT and CDR2 SNEGSKA (reference sequence). V shed 4 bases, J shed 6 bases, and the junction held 2 bases outside the gene matches. This CDR3 contains 12 residues. The CDR3 sequence: CSAKTGAGELFF. The CDR3 DNA sequence: TGCAGTGCTAAAACAGGGGCCGGGGAGCTGTTTTTT.

This clonotype was seen more than once but under ten times. This chain joins TRBV4-2 and TRBJ2-1; 9 bases align to TRBD1. The CDR3 is made up of 16 amino acids. Unmatched junction bases numbered 11, after V lost 4 bases and J lost 7 bases. The germline V gene has CDR1 LGHNA and CDR2 YNFKEQ. Written as DNA, the CDR3 is TGTGCCAGCAGCCGAGCCGGGACAGGGAAGGGGAATGAGCAGTTCTTC. Translation: CASSRAGTGKGNEQFF.

This clonotype showed up many times. This chain links TRBV6-5 with TRBJ2-6; D is unresolved. V was cut by 2 bases and J by 0 bases, with 8 bases left in between. CDR3 length equals 16 residues. Germline CDR1 reads MNHEY; CDR2 reads SVGAGI. The CDR3 is CASSYAAISGANVLTF. In nucleotides, the CDR3 is TGTGCCAGCAGTTACGCAGCGATCTCTGGGGCCAACGTCCTGACTTTC.

Comments on this clonotype: One base away lies a much larger clone, so this may be a sequencing read error. The gene calls are TRBV18 and TRBJ2-3; no definite D call. The CDR3 totals 14 residues. Germline V lookup: CDR1 KGHSH, CDR2 LQKENI. CDR3: CASSPTPSTDRQYF. Here the CDR3 DNA reads TGTGCCAGCTCACCTACCCCGAGCACAGATAGGCAGTATTTT.

This clonotype was seen only a few times. The chain combines TRBV20-1 with TRBJ2-7; no definite D call. The CDR3 extends over 12 amino acids. Trimming took 6 bases from V and 1 from J, leaving 10 bases between them. CDR1 and CDR2 from the germline V gene are DFQATT and SNEGSKA (reference sequence). As DNA, the CDR3 is TGCAGTGCGAGGAGTCGGTCCTACGAGCAGTACTTC. Its protein product is CSARSRSYEQYF.

This clonotype was picked up a small number of times. The gene calls are TRBV30 and TRBJ2-7; TRBD2 matches at 11 bases. The germline CDR1 and CDR2 sequences are GTSNPN and SVGIG (reference sequence). The CDR3 loop spans 12 amino acids. The V gene end was trimmed by 1 base and the J gene end by 7 bases; junction bases not matched to a gene: 0. CDR3 protein: CAWSASGREQYF. CDR3 bases: TGTGCCTGGAGTGCTAGCGGGAGGGAGCAGTACTTC.

Ten or more counts support this clonotype. The V call is TRBV7-9, the J call TRBJ2-1, with a weak D call TRBD2 (6 bases). Germline V lookup: CDR1 SEHNR, CDR2 FQNEAQ (reference sequence). The CDR3 is made up of 14 amino acids. The V end lost 5 bases, the J end lost 8 bases, and 16 bases lay between the germline ends. For the CDR3, the DNA is TGTGCCAGCAGCCGTCTCTGGGGGGTCCATGAGCAGTTCTTC. This translates into CASSRLWGVHEQFF.

This clonotype was seen repeatedly, ten times or more. This chain connects TRBV5-8 to TRBJ2-1; perhaps D is TRBD1 or TRBD2 (7 bases each). This CDR3 comprises 15 residues. Germline V gene sequence: CDR1 SGHTS, CDR2 YDEGEE. Trimming shortened V by 4 bases and J by 6 bases, and 17 bases separated the two germline ends. The DNA for the CDR3 is TGTGCCAGCAGCCCCCAGGGGGGGCAGAGCAATGAGCAGTTCTTC. Its protein is CASSPQGGQSNEQFF.

This clonotype was recorded only once. An end of the junction does not agree with germline; a read error may underlie this. The V gene is TRBV11-3, the J gene TRBJ2-7; D ambiguous. This CDR3 spans 14 amino acids. In germline, CDR1 is SGHNT, CDR2 YENEEA. The chain's CDR3 is CASSLPGNSYKQYF. For the CDR3, the DNA is TGTGCCAGCAGCTTACCTGGGAACTCCTACAAGCAGTACTTC.

This clonotype has only one observation. This chain links TRBV6-1 with TRBJ1-6, with a possible D match to TRBD1 (6 bases). Germline V gene data show CDR1 as MNHNS and CDR2 as SASEGT. V lost 1 base to trimming and J lost 8 bases, with 12 bases between them. The CDR3 has 15 residues. The CDR3 DNA follows: TGTGCCAGCAGTGAAGAGGGTCAGGGGCATTCACCCCTCCACTTT. This codes for CASSEEGQGHSPLHF.

This clonotype has ten or more counts. The chain combines TRBV12-3 or TRBV12-4 with TRBJ1-3; D is ambiguous. The CDR3 has 16 residues. The V gene lost 7 bases and the J gene lost 0 bases, with 16 bases spanning the gap. The CDR3 DNA reads TGTGCCAGCAATCTGGGAGGTTTCCACTCTGGAAACACCATATATTTT. It codes for CASNLGGFHSGNTIYF.

At least ten counts were recorded for this clonotype. V gene TRBV6-1 combines with J gene TRBJ1-5; 8 nucleotides match TRBD1. The ends lost 4 bases at V and 11 bases at J; junction bases unmatched: 13. Germline V gene sequence: CDR1 MNHNS, CDR2 SASEGT. The CDR3 consists of 15 residues. Here the CDR3 DNA reads TGTGCCAGCAGTGCCCTCGGGACAGGTATCGGAGCCCAGCATTTT. It codes for CASSALGTGIGAQHF.

This chain uses TRBV12-3 or TRBV12-4 with TRBJ1-5, with D tentatively TRBD1 (6 bases). Trimming stripped 11 bases from V and 2 bases from J, with 16 bases between. The CDR3 runs to 14 residues. CDR3 nucleotides: TGTGCCTCTGGGGGCGGCGCGGGCAATCAGCCCCAGCATTTT. Its protein product is CASGGGAGNQPQHF.

This clonotype showed up many times. CDR3 protein: CASSGTGGVKNIQYF. CDR3 in DNA: TGTGCCAGCAGCGGGACAGGGGGCGTCAAAAACATTCAGTACTTC. V gene TRBV28 combines with J gene TRBJ2-4, with 12 bases identical to TRBD1. This CDR3 is built from 15 residues. The V gene's germline CDR1 is MDHEN and CDR2 SYDVKM. V was clipped by 6 bases and J by 3 bases; unmatched bases: 3.

This clonotype was seen many times. This rearrangement joins TRBV7-9 to TRBJ2-7; TRBD1 matches at 8 bases. V shed 5 bases and J 2 bases; nucleotides not matched to a gene: 11. There are 16 residues in the CDR3. Germline V gives CDR1 SEHNR, CDR2 FQNEAQ (reference sequence). CDR3 sequence (DNA): TGTGCCAGCAGCACACAGGGGGGTAATAGCCCCTACGAGCAGTACTTC. It is translated as CASSTQGGNSPYEQYF. Complete variable domain (other parts from reference TRBV7-9 and TRBJ2-7): DTGVSQNPRHKITKRGQNVTFRCDPISEHNRLYWYRQTLGQGPEFLTYFQNEAQLEKSRLLSDRFSAERPKGSFSTLEIQRTEQGDSAMYLCASSTQGGNSPYEQYFGPGTRLTVT.

This clonotype was counted at least ten times. This chain joins TRBV7-8 and TRBJ2-1, with TRBD2 identical over 7 bases. V lost 8 bases and J lost 2; bases outside the gene matches: 15. The germline gives CDR1 SGHVS, CDR2 FQNEAQ. This CDR3 is built from 17 residues. The CDR3 protein is CASGTASSGRPYNEQFF. CDR3 DNA sequence: TGTGCCAGCGGCACCGCTTCTAGCGGCCGTCCCTACAATGAGCAGTTCTTC.

This clonotype turned up a few times. The V call is TRBV29-1, the J call TRBJ1-2; maybe TRBD1 (5 bases). The germline V and J ends were trimmed by 3 bases and 2 bases, with 13 bases remaining between them. This CDR3 has 14 amino acids. Germline values: CDR1 SQVTM, CDR2 ANQGSEA. The CDR3 loop reads CSVDEGPTNYGYTF. The DNA of the CDR3 is TGCAGCGTTGATGAGGGACCCACCAACTATGGCTACACCTTC.

This clonotype was detected many times. The CDR3 sequence is CSARIANEQYF. CDR3 nucleotide sequence: TGCAGTGCGCGCATTGCAAACGAGCAGTACTTC. The chain carries TRBV20-1 and TRBJ2-7; D not certain. CDR1 DFQATT and CDR2 SNEGSKA come from the germline V gene (reference sequence). CDR3 length equals 11 residues. The V and J ends lost 6 bases and 5 bases respectively, with 11 bases between them.

This clonotype was detected ten times or more. J is TRBJ2-2 and V is TRBV20-1, with D unclear. CDR1 DFQATT and CDR2 SNEGSKA come from the germline V gene (reference sequence). There are 12 residues in the CDR3. Trimming left V 3 bases short and J 7 bases short, with 9 bases between. For the CDR3, the DNA is TGCAGTGCTAGTCCAGAGGTCGGGGAGCTGTTTTTT. Protein: CSASPEVGELFF.

At least ten counts were recorded for this clonotype. This chain connects TRBV7-9 to TRBJ2-1; D is perhaps TRBD2 (5 bases). The CDR3 extends over 12 amino acids. Between the trimmed V and J ends, which lost 5 bases and 12 bases, there was a span of 14 bases. Germline values: CDR1 SEHNR, CDR2 FQNEAQ (reference sequence). CDR3 coding DNA: TGTGCCAGCAGCGCCCGGACCGAGGGGCAGTTCTTC. It encodes CASSARTEGQFF.

The sample holds many counts of this clonotype. V is TRBV6-2 or TRBV6-3 and J is TRBJ1-5; D not certain. The germline gives CDR1 MNHEY, CDR2 SVGEGT. CDR3 length equals 17 residues. Between the trimmed V and J ends, which lost 5 bases and 4 bases, there was a span of 21 bases. As DNA, the CDR3 is TGTGCCAGCAGTAAACCAGCCGGAGCCCCTTCTAATCAGCCCCAGCATTTT. Its translation: CASSKPAGAPSNQPQHF.

The chain joins TRBV2 to TRBJ1-1; weak D call: TRBD1 (6 bases). The CDR3 covers 12 residues. V dropped 8 bases and J dropped 8 bases, with 15 bases sitting between them. Germline CDR1 is SNHLY and CDR2 is FYNNEI. The chain's CDR3 is CASWDTLVEAFF. The CDR3 coding sequence is TGTGCCAGCTGGGACACCCTAGTAGAAGCTTTCTTT.

This clonotype was found many times. The gene calls are TRBV20-1 and TRBJ2-5, with D maybe TRBD2 (5 bases). The V and J ends lost 1 base and 2 bases respectively, with 8 bases between them. The CDR3 length is 13 residues. The V gene's germline CDR1 is DFQATT and CDR2 SNEGSKA (reference sequence). The CDR3 is CSARAPGQETQYF. DNA for the CDR3: TGCAGTGCTAGAGCTCCGGGACAAGAGACCCAGTACTTC.

This clonotype was detected many times. This chain uses TRBV4-1 with TRBJ2-7; D is perhaps TRBD1 (5 bases). V was shortened by 1 base and J by 4 bases, with 14 bases between the two germline ends. This CDR3 has 15 amino acids. Germline lookup yields CDR1 MGHRA and CDR2 YSYEKL. The chain's CDR3 is CASSQVLLQGYEQYF. Here the CDR3 DNA reads TGCGCCAGCAGCCAAGTTTTGTTGCAGGGATACGAGCAGTACTTC.

The table lists this clonotype with many counts. The chain is built from TRBV20-1 and TRBJ1-6; D gene uncertain. V lost 5 bases and J 7 bases, leaving 21 bases between the germline ends. Germline CDR1 is DFQATT and CDR2 is SNEGSKA (reference sequence). The CDR3 is 16 amino acids. This CDR3 is CSARPGERASNSPLHF. The DNA for the CDR3 is TGCAGTGCTCGGCCAGGAGAGCGGGCCTCGAATTCACCCCTCCACTTT.

This clonotype was counted at least ten times. The genes are TRBV7-6 and TRBJ2-3; 10 bases match TRBD2. The germline gives CDR1 SGHVS, CDR2 FNYEAQ. Losses at the gene ends were 5 bases for V and 1 base for J; bases not matched to a gene: 6. The CDR3 covers 16 residues. CDR3 loop: CASSPRTSGGTDTQYF. In nucleotides, the CDR3 is TGTGCCAGCAGCCCTCGCACTAGCGGGGGCACAGATACGCAGTATTTT.